This TCR beta chain came from a study of blood T cell repertoires in COVID-19. Study-level background: Some COVID-19 samples were acute and others convalescent; all came from the United States, Italy and Spain.

The CDR3 is 15 residues long. Germline V CDR1 and CDR2: LGHNA, YSLEER. V lost 1 base and J 1 base, leaving 10 bases between the germline ends. Authors' analysis steps: Counts of nucleated cells, estimated from reference gene primer amplification, were obtained. Sequencing was performed with immunoSEQ multiplex PCR; in TCRdb, only in-frame clones are kept and a portion is missing. Clone size and the V and J calls come from that table; the DNA yielded D and trimming. The sample yields about 220,000 clones, 82% seen once. J is TRBJ1-1 and V is TRBV4-3; no firm D call. The origin of this receptor is a woman of 80 years or more with acute or convalescent COVID-19. The sequencing sample was made of peripheral blood. CDR3 in DNA: TGCGCCAGCAGCCAAGGTGGAGGTAGGAACACTGAAGCTTTCTTT. Amino acid sequence: CASSQGGGRNTEAFF.